This section outlines one TCR beta chain sequence together with its context. These data are taken from a study of T cells in Graves' hyperthyroidism and ophthalmopathy. Ophthalmopathy patients showed a Clinical Activity Score of at least 3, NOSPECS grade of at least 4 and duration under 3 months. The study left out patients who had uncontrolled infection, other autoimmune disease, pregnancy or lactation. Each diagnosis drew on symptoms, thyroxine, TRAb, thyroid ultrasound and orbital computed tomography findings. Germline CDR1 MDHEN, CDR2 SYDVKM. This CDR3 contains 14 residues. Trimming took 7 bases from V and 8 from J; bases not matched to a gene: 7. Researchers took RNA transcripts and amplified the TCR beta CDR3 regions from them. Researchers ran a first-round RT-PCR on the TCR CDR3 using the HTBI primer set. TCRdb called the multiplex PCR reads again in MiXCR, with one record for every CDR3 protein. Of 300,000 to 450,000 distinct CDR3 sequences listed, more than 14% were seen once; the top ten hold about 18%.

The chain couples TRBV28 to TRBJ2-1; 11 bases map to TRBD2. The TCR comes from a woman aged 30 to 39 with Graves' ophthalmopathy. The specimen was blood. DNA for the CDR3: TGTGCCAGCACCCAACTAGCGGGGGTGGATGAGCAGTTCTTC. Translation gives CASTQLAGVDEQFF. The whole variable domain, filled in from reference TRBV28 and TRBJ2-1, reads DVKVTQSSRYLVKRTGEKVFLECVQDMDHENMFWYRQDPGLGLRLIYFSYDVKMKEKGDIPEGYSVSREKKERFSLILESASTNQTSMYLCASTQLAGVDEQFFGPGTRLTVL.